A single sample gave rise to the 11 T cell receptor beta chains below, sequenced in a study of T cell changes during pregnancy in multiple sclerosis (dated by TCRdb to 2018 to 2020). The library came from the immunoSEQ multiplex PCR assay. TCRdb obtained this table from immuneACCESS and retained in-frame rearrangements with V and J assigned. These tables miss some clones; where compared with another copy, unresolved V genes account for less than half of the shortfall, and the remainder is unexplained. The sample records some 28,000 clones, approximately 90% of which are singletons. The ten largest clones add up to roughly 3.7% of the sample. This specimen was CD4+ T cells from peripheral blood mononuclear cells, taken in the first trimester of pregnancy. The receptors originated from a female donor in good health, enrolled as a control in a pregnancy study.

The chain uses TRBV6-1 and TRBJ1-2; 9 nucleotides align to TRBD1. The trim removed 7 bases at V and 3 bases at J, leaving 9 bases unmatched. Per the germline V gene, CDR1 is MNHNS and CDR2 is SASEGT. The CDR3 is 15 residues long. The CDR3 spells CASKKGQGLDYGYTF. In DNA, the CDR3 is TGTGCCAGCAAAAAAGGACAGGGGTTAGACTATGGCTACACCTTC.

The J gene is TRBJ2-7, the V gene TRBV27; 10 bases fit TRBD2. The CDR3 sequence is 14 residues long. CDR1 and CDR2 from the germline V gene are MNHEY and SMNVEV (reference sequence). V lost 6 bases and J lost 2; bases outside the gene matches: 4. CDR3: CASRRAGGAYEQYF. The CDR3 region has the DNA TGTGCCAGCAGGCGAGCGGGGGGGGCCTACGAGCAGTACTTC.

The chain combines TRBV5-4 with TRBJ2-2, with D perhaps TRBD2 (6 bases). The germline CDR1 and CDR2 sequences are SGHNT and YYREEE (reference sequence). The V end lost 0 bases, the J end lost 6 bases, and 15 bases lay between the germline ends. The CDR3 loop spans 16 amino acids. DNA of the CDR3: TGTGCCAGCAGCTTGGATGGGGGAGGAAGTCCCGGGGAGCTGTTTTTT. It is translated as CASSLDGGGSPGELFF.

The chain has TRBV15 and TRBJ2-5; D might be TRBD1 (6 bases). The CDR3 runs to 14 residues. CDR1 is LNHNV and CDR2 is YYDKDF in the germline V gene (reference sequence). V was shortened by 0 bases and J by 5 bases, with 10 bases between the two germline ends. CDR3 nucleotide sequence: TGTGCCACCAGCAGAGATGACAGGATGGAGACCCAGTACTTC. Encoded protein: CATSRDDRMETQYF. Supplemented by reference TRBV15 and TRBJ2-5, the full variable domain reads DAMVIQNPRYQVTQFGKPVTLSCSQTLNHNVMYWYQQKSSQAPKLLFHYYDKDFNNEADTPDNFQSRRPNTSFCFLDIRSPGLGDTAMYLCATSRDDRMETQYFGPGTRLLVL.

V is TRBV5-4 and J is TRBJ2-5; perhaps TRBD1 as D (5 bases). The V gene's germline CDR1 is SGHNT and CDR2 YYREEE (reference sequence). V lost 2 bases and J lost 4, with 12 bases in between. There are 14 residues in the CDR3. The CDR3 DNA is TGTGCCAGCAGCTTAATACAGGTAGCAGAGACCCAGTACTTC. Amino acid sequence: CASSLIQVAETQYF.

The J gene is TRBJ2-5, the V gene TRBV29-1; D perhaps matches TRBD1 (9 bases). Germline V lookup: CDR1 SQVTM, CDR2 ANQGSEA. With 6 bases removed from V and 4 bases from J, the gap between germline ends came to 18 bases. This CDR3 has 14 residues. The CDR3 loop is CSVGTGREVETQYF. CDR3 DNA sequence: TGCAGCGTGGGGACAGGGCGGGAGGTAGAGACCCAGTACTTC.

V usage is TRBV29-1 and J usage is TRBJ1-1; TRBD1 agrees at 9 bases. V was clipped by 6 bases and J by 4 bases; unmatched bases: 3. Per germline, CDR1 SQVTM and CDR2 ANQGSEA. The CDR3 consists of 12 residues. The CDR3 is CSVLTGGTEAFF. The CDR3 DNA reads TGCAGCGTCCTGACAGGGGGCACTGAAGCTTTCTTT.

As for this clone: Germline and junction disagree at one end, which may indicate a read error. The chain is built from TRBV5-1 and TRBJ2-1, with TRBD2 matching over 13 bases. The CDR3 sequence is 17 residues long. Germline CDR1 is SGHRS and CDR2 is YFSETQ. CDR3 residues: CASGLYQLAGGPNEQFF. CDR3 nucleotides: TGCGCCAGCGGCTTGTACCAACTAGCGGGGGGGCCCAATGAGCAGTTCTTC.

The J gene is TRBJ2-3, the V gene TRBV13; 7 bases agree with TRBD2. Germline-derived CDR1 and CDR2 are PRHDT and FYEKMQ (reference sequence). Losses at the gene ends were 5 bases for V and 8 bases for J; bases not matched to a gene: 13. The length of the CDR3 is 15 residues. CDR3 nucleotide sequence: TGTGCCAGCAGCGACAGACTAGCCCTGAGCGGTACGCAGTATTTT. Amino acids: CASSDRLALSGTQYF.

The V gene is TRBV4-3, the J gene TRBJ2-3; TRBD1 matches at 8 bases. The CDR3 extends over 15 amino acids. The trim removed 2 bases at V and 5 bases at J, leaving 6 bases unmatched. Germline V gene sequence: CDR1 LGHNA, CDR2 YSLEER. CDR3 in DNA: TGCGCCAGCAGCCAACAGGGGGCGCAGAGAGATACGCAGTATTTT. It yields the protein CASSQQGAQRDTQYF.

The chain employs TRBV28 and TRBJ1-2; D uncertain. V gave up 3 bases and J gave up 5 bases, with 10 bases separating them. Germline-derived CDR1 and CDR2 are MDHEN and SYDVKM. CDR3 length: 13 amino acids. The CDR3 nucleotides are TGTGCCAGCAGTTTTAACAGCCCTTATGGCTACACCTTC. Its protein is CASSFNSPYGYTF.